The 3 T cell receptor beta chains presented below share a single source sample, sequenced in a study of cytomegalovirus exposure and HLA in healthy donors. Profiled with immunoSEQ multiplex PCR; TCRdb holds only in-frame clones, not every one. The sample contains 150,000 or so clones, over 80% of which appear only once. The sample consisted of PBMCs. The receptors come from a woman aged 25-40 years in good health and CMV-seropositive.

The V and J genes are TRBV9 and TRBJ2-5; maybe TRBD2 (5 bases). Germline CDR1 is SGDLS and CDR2 is YYNGEE. V lost 0 bases and J 4 bases, leaving 13 bases between the germline ends. This CDR3 contains 15 residues. The CDR3 DNA follows: TGTGCCAGCAGCGTAGCGGGAAGGGTAGGAGAGACCCAGTACTTC. It translates to CASSVAGRVGETQYF.

The chain carries TRBV9 and TRBJ2-1; 10 bases line up with TRBD2. J was trimmed by 7 bases and V by 3 bases; bases with no gene match: 10. CDR3 length: 16 residues. Germline V gene sequence: CDR1 SGDLS, CDR2 YYNGEE. Here the CDR3 reads CASSAGGTSDLNEQFF. DNA of the CDR3: TGTGCCAGCAGCGCGGGGGGGACTAGCGACTTGAATGAGCAGTTCTTC.

The chain joins TRBV13 to TRBJ2-2; perhaps TRBD2 as D (7 bases). The CDR3 contains 17 residues. The V gene lost 4 bases and the J gene lost 4 bases, with 19 bases spanning the gap. In germline, CDR1 is PRHDT, CDR2 FYEKMQ (reference sequence). CDR3: CASSYPLWEGGTGELFF. The CDR3 coding sequence is TGTGCCAGCAGCTACCCGCTTTGGGAGGGGGGCACCGGGGAGCTGTTTTTT. The full variable domain, its missing parts supplied by reference TRBV13 and TRBJ2-2, is AAGVIQSPRHLIKEKRETATLKCYPIPRHDTVYWYQQGPGQDPQFLISFYEKMQSDKGSIPDRFSAQQFSDYHSELNMSSLELGDSALYFCASSYPLWEGGTGELFFGEGSRLTVL.